This T cell receptor (beta chain) was retrieved from a study of shared clonotypes between healthy human individuals. Sequencing used immunoSEQ multiplex PCR; TCRdb keeps in-frame clones, though not all of them. The sample consists of 2.5 million or so clones, approximately 90% of them appearing once. V trimming: 6 bases; J trimming: 7 bases; junction bases outside the gene matches: 6. CDR1 and CDR2 from the germline V gene are SEHNR and FQNEAQ (reference sequence). This CDR3 spans 14 amino acids. This TCR was recovered from a young man in good health. The sequencing sample was made of naive CD4+ T cells sorted from blood. Regarding subset: CD45RA+ positively selected. V and J are TRBV7-9 and TRBJ1-4; 9 nucleotides match TRBD1. CDR3 amino acids: CASSFGQGSEKLFF. CDR3 bases: TGTGCCAGCAGTTTCGGACAGGGGAGTGAAAAACTGTTTTTT.